Listed here is a single T cell receptor beta chain. Antigen unknown. This entry belongs to a study of T cell responses to AZD1222 COVID-19 vaccine. Notes on the study in general: Repertoires were obtained only post-peak T cell response. AZD1222 recipients seropositive at baseline numbered only 6 or 7.

Clones were sequenced by immunoSEQ multiplex PCR, and TCRdb holds only the in-frame ones, with some missing. The sample yields 100,000 to 150,000 clones, just over 85% seen once. In germline, CDR1 is LGHNA, CDR2 YSLEER. This CDR3 is built from 14 residues. The V end lost 1 base, the J end lost 3 bases, and 9 bases lay between the germline ends. The V and J genes are TRBV4-3 and TRBJ1-1; D is unclear. The sequencing used peripheral blood, collected on day 0 of AZD1222 vaccination. This receptor was taken from an adult in good health. DNA of the CDR3: TGCGCCAGCAGCCAAGTTCCGTTTGACACTGAAGCTTTCTTT. Protein: CASSQVPFDTEAFF.